This T cell receptor (beta chain) was documented in a study of early stage breast cancer tumors. At the level of the study: About eight ER+/PR+/HER2- tumors were invasive ductal; a few were invasive lobular. Samples were sequenced at about 10-fold average coverage.

Each sample had two DNA replicates, about 0.5 ug blood or about 1.5 ug tissue. TCRdb keeps only in-frame clones here, not all; method: immunoSEQ multiplex PCR. The data hold about 72,000 clones, with approximately 79% observed a single time. Source material: blood. This receptor was identified in a person aged 55 to 75 with breast cancer.

For the CDR3, the DNA is TGTGCCAGCAGCGTAGGGGGCCCCCGAGAGACCCAGTACTTC. This translates into CASSVGGPRETQYF. The chain links TRBV9 to TRBJ2-5, with D possibly being TRBD1 (5 bases). V was shortened by 0 bases and J by 4 bases, with 10 bases between the two germline ends. Germline V gives CDR1 SGDLS, CDR2 YYNGEE. The CDR3 extends over 14 amino acids. The variable domain in full, completed from reference TRBV9 and TRBJ2-5, reads DSGVTQTPKHLITATGQRVTLRCSPRSGDLSVYWYQQSLDQGLQFLIQYYNGEERAKGNILERFSAQQFPDLHSELNLSSLELGDSALYFCASSVGGPRETQYFGPGTRLLVL.